Sequencing of this TCR beta chain was carried out in a study of T cell clonality in common variable immunodeficiency. Overall study findings and caveats: Authors noted CVID clonality's cause needs subpopulation repertoire sequencing. CVID subjects shared fewer TCRbeta clones than healthy controls did.

Caucasian heritage predominated among both patients and controls. Libraries were prepared by immunoSEQ multiplex PCR; TCRdb keeps only in-frame clonotypes and omits some of them. This sample shows some 38,000 clones and no singletons; 3% rests with the ten largest. Germline V gives CDR1 LNHDA, CDR2 SQIVND (reference sequence). Trimming pared 4 bases from V and 7 bases from J, leaving 13 bases between. The CDR3 length is 14 residues. This clone has ten or more counts. No antigen is known for it. The read terminates 3 residues ahead of where the CDR3 ends, so the germline J gene completes it. Sequenced input: peripheral blood mononuclear cells. The genes are TRBV19 and TRBJ1-4, with TRBD1 as a possible D gene (5 bases). The receptor comes from a person aged 18 to 70 in good health. The CDR3 bases that were read are TGTGCCAGTAGTAACCCAGGGAAAGGTGAAAAA. Protein: CASSNPGKGEK. The full CDR3 is CASSNPGKGEKLFF.